The entry below gives a single TCR beta chain sequence along with its context. In the original workflow: Amplified reference gene primers provided the basis for estimating nucleated cell counts. The data were produced by immunoSEQ multiplex PCR, yet TCRdb's version contains in-frame clones alone and is incomplete. V, J and clone size reflect that table, while D and trimming were determined from the DNA. The sample records some 68,000 clones, 86% being singletons. These data originate in a study of blood T cell repertoires in COVID-19. Looking at the study overall: There were acute and convalescent COVID-19 samples, and they came from the United States, Italy and Spain. Sources were T cells, B-cell-depleted T cells, or PBMCs; the material itself was cDNA or gDNA.

The germline V gene has CDR1 SGHRS and CDR2 YFSETQ. The CDR3 is 16 amino acids. The V segment lost 3 bases and the J segment 7 bases; nucleotides outside the gene matches: 14. Input material: peripheral blood. This clonotype was sampled from a man aged 45-65 years with active COVID-19. V usage is TRBV5-1 and J usage is TRBJ2-7; 9 positions match TRBD1. This CDR3 reads CASSYYGTGLGPEQYF. Written as DNA, the CDR3 is TGCGCCAGCAGCTACTACGGGACAGGGTTGGGTCCTGAGCAGTACTTC.